The next 26 T cell receptor beta chains were all read from a single sample in a study of T cells expressing NK-cell markers. TCRdb derives one entry per CDR3 protein from the 5' RACE reads, leaving out DNA. Listed are some 340,000 distinct CDR3 sequences; around 5.2% falls within the top ten. Sequenced sample: blood T cells: a sorted CD56 or NKG2C T cell subset, CD4+ or CD8+ T cells, or bulk PBMC T cells (not recorded which). These receptors were taken from a man aged 18-75 years in good health.

The V gene is TRBV4-1, the J gene TRBJ2-5; lacking DNA, the TRBD1 call made by TCRdb goes unchecked. In germline, CDR1 is MGHRA, CDR2 YSYEKL. This CDR3 region has 17 residues. The CDR3 here is CASSQEGRGSAFETQYF.

The chain combines TRBV7-9 with TRBJ2-7; without DNA, the TCRdb call of TRBD1 cannot be checked. Germline lookup yields CDR1 SEHNR and CDR2 FQNEAQ (reference sequence). CDR3 size: 14 residues. The CDR3 reads CASSEQSPLGEQYF.

The chain uses TRBV11-2 and TRBJ2-3; the TCRdb D gene call, TRBD2, has no DNA to confirm it. Germline CDR1 SGHAT, CDR2 FQNNGV. The CDR3 has 15 amino acids. This chain's CDR3 is CASSASGGVTDTQYF.

V and J are TRBV6-5 and TRBJ1-6; TCRdb proposes TRBD1, but this gene call is untestable without DNA. This CDR3 comprises 16 residues. In germline, CDR1 is MNHEY, CDR2 SVGAGI. The CDR3 region is CASSYSGGPVGSPLHF.

V usage is TRBV20-1 and J usage is TRBJ2-5; TCRdb reports TRBD2, a call that lacks DNA to check it against. The germline V gene has CDR1 DFQATT and CDR2 SNEGSKA (reference sequence). This CDR3 is 14 amino acids long. This CDR3 reads CSVPIQTSGETQYF.

This sequence joins TRBV9 and TRBJ1-1; the D call of TRBD1 rests on TCRdb alone, since no DNA is present to check it. The CDR3 covers 15 residues. CDR1 and CDR2 from the germline V gene are SGDLS and YYNGEE. The CDR3 region is CASSVEGRGSTEAFF.

The chain has TRBV7-2 and TRBJ2-1; TCRdb's assignment of TRBD2 cannot be checked, as there is no DNA. This CDR3 has 16 amino acids. Germline V gene lookup returns CDR1 SGHTA and CDR2 FQGNSA. The CDR3 loop is CASSPKHSGGGNEQFF.

The chain carries TRBV12-3 or TRBV12-4 and TRBJ1-5. The CDR3 is 14 amino acids. The CDR3: CASSLQRSGQPQHF.

The V and J genes are TRBV6-1 and TRBJ2-5; TCRdb returns TRBD2, unconfirmable since there is no DNA. The CDR3 is made up of 13 amino acids. CDR1 MNHNS and CDR2 SASEGT come from the germline V gene. The CDR3 loop reads CASSGTSVETQYF.

The chain employs TRBV6-1 and TRBJ1-4; TCRdb indicates TRBD1, and absent DNA this call remains unverified. Per germline, CDR1 MNHNS and CDR2 SASEGT. The CDR3 sequence is 13 residues long. The CDR3 loop is CASRRTVNEKLFF.

The chain joins TRBV18 to TRBJ2-7; TCRdb indicates TRBD1, and absent DNA this call remains unverified. This CDR3 is built from 14 residues. Looked up from germline, CDR1 is KGHSH and CDR2 is LQKENI. CDR3 amino acids: CASSPGTISGEQYF.

The genes are TRBV5-4 and TRBJ1-3. The germline V gene encodes CDR1 SGHNT and CDR2 YYREEE (reference sequence). The CDR3 totals 15 residues. The CDR3 here is CASREGRSSGNTIYF.

V is TRBV3-1 and J is TRBJ2-1; TCRdb outputs TRBD2, but without DNA this stays unchecked. Germline values: CDR1 LGHDT, CDR2 YNNKEL (reference sequence). The CDR3 is made up of 17 amino acids. The CDR3 region is CASSQDLGLAGGGEQFF.

This chain connects TRBV12-3 or TRBV12-4 to TRBJ1-2; without DNA, the TCRdb call of TRBD1 cannot be checked. The CDR3 is made up of 14 amino acids. The CDR3 region is CASSSDRGLYGYTF.

CDR3 residues: CASSLVLATFTDTQYF. The V call is TRBV11-2, the J call TRBJ2-3. The CDR3 is 16 amino acids. Per germline, CDR1 SGHAT and CDR2 FQNNGV.

The chain carries TRBV18 and TRBJ1-1; with no DNA, the TCRdb D assignment of TRBD1 cannot be verified. Germline V lookup: CDR1 KGHSH, CDR2 LQKENI. The CDR3 spans 15 residues. CDR3 sequence: CASSPNGQGNTEAFF.

The rearrangement uses TRBV3-1 and TRBJ2-5. The CDR3 covers 16 residues. CDR1 and CDR2 from the germline V gene are LGHDT and YNNKEL (reference sequence). The CDR3 protein is CASSQSRTATQETQYF.

V gene TRBV3-1 combines with J gene TRBJ2-7; TCRdb returns TRBD1, unconfirmable since there is no DNA. Germline CDR1 reads LGHDT; CDR2 reads YNNKEL (reference sequence). The CDR3 totals 15 residues. This CDR3 is CASSRTGGGRYEQYF.

V usage is TRBV5-6 and J usage is TRBJ2-5; no DNA is available, so the TRBD1 call from TCRdb remains unchecked. The CDR3 has 17 residues. The V gene's germline CDR1 is SGHDT and CDR2 YYEEEE. The CDR3 reads CASSLYGTGGARETQYF.

J is TRBJ2-3 and V is TRBV7-6; TCRdb designates TRBD1, a call that cannot be tested without DNA. The CDR3 runs to 13 residues. The germline gives CDR1 SGHVS, CDR2 FNYEAQ. CDR3 loop: CASSRRQDGTQYF.

The chain is built from TRBV7-9 and TRBJ1-6. CDR1 is SEHNR, CDR2 FQNEAQ, per germline (reference sequence). This CDR3 is 12 amino acids long. The chain's CDR3 is CASSRYNSPLHF.

This rearrangement joins TRBV19 to TRBJ2-4. Germline values: CDR1 LNHDA, CDR2 SQIVND (reference sequence). The CDR3 loop spans 14 amino acids. CDR3 loop: CASSDGYAKNIQYF.

The rearrangement joins TRBV5-1 to TRBJ1-1. CDR1 SGHRS and CDR2 YFSETQ come from the germline V gene. This CDR3 has 13 residues. This CDR3 reads CASRAGTETTAFF.

This chain links TRBV5-4 with TRBJ1-1; TCRdb names TRBD1, which stays unverified in the absence of DNA. Germline V gene lookup returns CDR1 SGHNT and CDR2 YYREEE (reference sequence). The CDR3 has 15 amino acids. CDR3 protein: CASRPRQGAGTEAFF.

The V gene is TRBV7-6, the J gene TRBJ2-2. CDR3 length: 15 amino acids. The germline V gene encodes CDR1 SGHVS and CDR2 FNYEAQ. Here the CDR3 reads CASSPASLNTGELFF.

This chain joins TRBV28 and TRBJ2-6; TCRdb calls TRBD1, which cannot be checked without DNA. The CDR3 extends over 19 amino acids. Germline assignment: CDR1 MDHEN and CDR2 SYDVKM. CDR3 amino acids: CASRAWGLGDLSGANVLTF. The entire variable domain, with the rest obtained from reference TRBV28 and TRBJ2-6, is as follows: DVKVTQSSRYLVKRTGEKVFLECVQDMDHENMFWYRQDPGLGLRLIYFSYDVKMKEKGDIPEGYSVSREKKERFSLILESASTNQTSMYLCASRAWGLGDLSGANVLTFGAGSRLTVL.